Listed below are T cell receptor beta chains from one sample, sequenced in a study of shared clonotypes between healthy human individuals. Measured with immunoSEQ multiplex PCR; TCRdb has only the in-frame clones, and not every one. The repertoire holds about 2 million clones, with over 85% as singletons. Source material: naive CD8+ T cells sorted from blood. The source of these receptors is a man younger than 35 in good health. CDR3s include the opening cysteine and the closing phenylalanine or tryptophan. D genes are given only for firm matches. Clone size, where shown, is once, few, many, or a class for clones that have expanded.

v_call: TRBV2; j_call: TRBJ1-5; clone_size: NA; d_call: NA; cdr3_aa: CASVDGSGSNQPQHF; cdr3_nt: TGTGCCAGCGTGGACGGATCAGGGAGCAATCAGCCCCAGCATTTT
v_call: TRBV5-1; j_call: TRBJ1-1; clone_size: once; d_call: NA; cdr3_aa: CASSPRGLHDTEAFF; cdr3_nt: TGCGCCAGCAGCCCCCGGGGTCTCCACGACACTGAAGCTTTCTTT
v_call: TRBV6-5; j_call: TRBJ2-3; clone_size: NA; d_call: NA; cdr3_aa: CASRLRSTDTQYF; cdr3_nt: TGTGCCAGCAGACTCAGGAGCACAGATACGCAGTATTTT
v_call: TRBV4-3; j_call: TRBJ2-5; clone_size: NA; d_call: TRBD2; cdr3_aa: CASSPTSGRDETQYF; cdr3_nt: TGCGCCAGCAGCCCTACTAGCGGGAGGGATGAGACCCAGTACTTC
v_call: TRBV5-1; j_call: TRBJ2-7; clone_size: once; d_call: NA; cdr3_aa: CASSLEGAGPGYEQYF; cdr3_nt: TGCGCCAGCAGCTTGGAGGGAGCCGGGCCAGGGTACGAGCAGTACTTC
v_call: TRBV27; j_call: TRBJ2-2; clone_size: NA; d_call: TRBD2; cdr3_aa: CASSPSSGSYTGELFF; cdr3_nt: TGTGCCAGCAGTCCTTCTAGCGGGTCCTACACCGGGGAGCTGTTTTTT
v_call: TRBV4-1; j_call: TRBJ2-7; clone_size: NA; d_call: TRBD1; cdr3_aa: CASSLGTGNYEQYF; cdr3_nt: TGCGCCAGCAGCTTGGGGACAGGGAACTACGAGCAGTACTTC
v_call: TRBV11-2; j_call: TRBJ2-2; clone_size: NA; d_call: NA; cdr3_aa: CASSLRTDYTGELFF; cdr3_nt: TGTGCCAGCAGCTTGAGGACAGACTACACCGGGGAGCTGTTTTTT
v_call: TRBV27; j_call: TRBJ1-5; clone_size: NA; d_call: TRBD1; cdr3_aa: CASSLTRDRGQPQHF; cdr3_nt: TGTGCCAGCAGTCTAACCCGGGACAGAGGTCAGCCCCAGCATTTT
v_call: TRBV30; j_call: TRBJ1-2; clone_size: NA; d_call: NA; cdr3_aa: CAWSVSSNYGYTF; cdr3_nt: TGTGCCTGGAGTGTCTCATCTAACTATGGCTACACCTTC
v_call: TRBV27; j_call: TRBJ2-7; clone_size: NA; d_call: NA; cdr3_aa: CAYPRDTSSYEQYF; cdr3_nt: TGTGCCTATCCCCGGGACACAAGCTCCTACGAGCAGTACTTC
v_call: TRBV5-1; j_call: TRBJ2-5; clone_size: few; d_call: NA; cdr3_aa: CASSFGTQETQYF; cdr3_nt: TGCGCCAGCAGCTTCGGCACCCAAGAGACCCAGTACTTC
v_call: TRBV5-1; j_call: TRBJ2-2; clone_size: NA; d_call: TRBD2; cdr3_aa: CASSLGLAGIRTGELFF; cdr3_nt: TGCGCCAGCAGCTTGGGCCTAGCGGGGATTCGAACCGGGGAGCTGTTTTTT
v_call: TRBV4-1; j_call: TRBJ2-7; clone_size: few; d_call: NA; cdr3_aa: CASSPTREIYEQYF; cdr3_nt: TGCGCCAGCAGCCCCACCCGGGAGATTTACGAGCAGTACTTC
v_call: TRBV30; j_call: TRBJ2-5; clone_size: NA; d_call: NA; cdr3_aa: CAWSIGVGSQETQYF; cdr3_nt: TGTGCCTGGAGCATAGGGGTGGGCAGCCAAGAGACCCAGTACTTC
v_call: TRBV4-1; j_call: TRBJ2-7; clone_size: NA; d_call: NA; cdr3_aa: CASSHLGSPYEQYF; cdr3_nt: TGCGCCAGCAGCCATTTGGGGTCTCCCTACGAGCAGTACTTC
v_call: TRBV19; j_call: TRBJ2-7; clone_size: NA; d_call: TRBD1; cdr3_aa: CASSGTGGDVQYF; cdr3_nt: TGTGCCAGTAGTGGGACAGGGGGGGATGTGCAGTACTTC
v_call: TRBV7-2; j_call: TRBJ1-3; clone_size: NA; d_call: NA; cdr3_aa: CASSPGFSSGNTIYF; cdr3_nt: TGTGCCAGCAGCCCAGGGTTTAGCTCTGGAAACACCATATATTTT
v_call: TRBV6-6; j_call: TRBJ1-2; clone_size: NA; d_call: NA; cdr3_aa: CASSPNYGYTF; cdr3_nt: TGTGCCAGCAGCCCAAACTATGGCTACACCTTC
v_call: TRBV4-1; j_call: TRBJ2-2; clone_size: NA; d_call: NA; cdr3_aa: CASSQEGGRGSNTGELFF; cdr3_nt: TGCGCCAGCAGCCAAGAAGGGGGACGGGGTTCGAACACCGGGGAGCTGTTTTTT
v_call: TRBV30; j_call: TRBJ1-5; clone_size: NA; d_call: NA; cdr3_aa: CAWSLIQGNQPQHF; cdr3_nt: TGTGCCTGGAGCCTAATCCAGGGAAATCAGCCCCAGCATTTT
v_call: TRBV2; j_call: TRBJ2-7; clone_size: NA; d_call: NA; cdr3_aa: CASSVSGAYEQYF; cdr3_nt: TGTGCCAGCAGTGTCTCAGGGGCCTACGAGCAGTACTTC
v_call: TRBV6-5; j_call: TRBJ1-1; clone_size: NA; d_call: NA; cdr3_aa: CASSYGRGDTEAFF; cdr3_nt: TGTGCCAGCAGTTACGGAAGGGGAGACACTGAAGCTTTCTTT
v_call: TRBV4-3; j_call: TRBJ2-1; clone_size: NA; d_call: TRBD2; cdr3_aa: CASSQDTGTSFNEQFF; cdr3_nt: TGCGCCAGCAGCCAAGACACCGGGACTAGTTTCAATGAGCAGTTCTTC
v_call: TRBV14; j_call: TRBJ1-2; clone_size: NA; d_call: NA; cdr3_aa: CASSQDDRTSANYGYTF; cdr3_nt: TGTGCCAGCAGCCAAGACGACCGTACCTCAGCTAACTATGGCTACACCTTC
v_call: TRBV10-3; j_call: TRBJ2-7; clone_size: NA; d_call: NA; cdr3_aa: CAIRDTDENPYEQYF; cdr3_nt: TGTGCCATCAGGGACACAGACGAAAACCCCTACGAGCAGTACTTC
v_call: TRBV9; j_call: TRBJ2-3; clone_size: NA; d_call: TRBD2; cdr3_aa: CASSLGTSYTDTQYF; cdr3_nt: TGTGCCAGCAGCCTCGGGACTAGTTATACAGATACGCAGTATTTT
v_call: TRBV19; j_call: TRBJ1-6; clone_size: NA; d_call: NA; cdr3_aa: CASSIPGLPLHF; cdr3_nt: TGTGCCAGTAGTATTCCGGGGTTACCCCTCCACTTT
v_call: TRBV18; j_call: TRBJ2-5; clone_size: NA; d_call: TRBD2; cdr3_aa: CASSPIMLAEQETQYF; cdr3_nt: TGTGCCAGCTCACCAATAATGCTAGCGGAACAAGAGACCCAGTACTTC
v_call: TRBV7-3; j_call: TRBJ2-6; clone_size: NA; d_call: NA; cdr3_aa: CASSSPGSGANVLTF; cdr3_nt: TGTGCCAGCAGCTCACCAGGCTCTGGGGCCAACGTCCTGACTTTC
v_call: TRBV6-4; j_call: TRBJ2-1; clone_size: NA; d_call: NA; cdr3_aa: CASSEVGGTYNEQFF; cdr3_nt: TGTGCCAGCAGTGAGGTGGGAGGAACCTACAATGAGCAGTTCTTC
v_call: TRBV11-3; j_call: TRBJ1-1; clone_size: NA; d_call: NA; cdr3_aa: CASSFASSSEAFF; cdr3_nt: TGTGCCAGCAGCTTTGCCTCCAGCTCTGAAGCTTTCTTT
v_call: TRBV4-2; j_call: TRBJ2-7; clone_size: NA; d_call: NA; cdr3_aa: CASSQDGIAYEQYF; cdr3_nt: TGTGCCAGCAGCCAAGACGGGATTGCCTACGAGCAGTACTTC
v_call: TRBV6-1; j_call: TRBJ2-7; clone_size: NA; d_call: TRBD2; cdr3_aa: CASSVLAGGDYEQYF; cdr3_nt: TGTGCCAGCAGTGTGCTAGCGGGAGGAGACTACGAGCAGTACTTC
v_call: TRBV28; j_call: TRBJ1-1; clone_size: NA; d_call: NA; cdr3_aa: CASSLSWTGNTEAFF; cdr3_nt: TGTGCCAGCAGTTTATCCTGGACGGGTAACACTGAAGCTTTCTTT
v_call: TRBV6-5; j_call: TRBJ1-1; clone_size: NA; d_call: NA; cdr3_aa: CASSYDRLNTEAFF; cdr3_nt: TGTGCCAGCAGTTATGATCGTTTGAACACTGAAGCTTTCTTT
v_call: TRBV7-8; j_call: TRBJ2-7; clone_size: NA; d_call: NA; cdr3_aa: CASRWDNSYEQYF; cdr3_nt: TGTGCCAGCAGGTGGGACAACTCCTACGAGCAGTACTTC
v_call: TRBV4-1; j_call: TRBJ2-7; clone_size: NA; d_call: TRBD2; cdr3_aa: CASSQGLAGGWEQYF; cdr3_nt: TGCGCCAGCAGCCAAGGCCTAGCGGGAGGGTGGGAGCAGTACTTC
v_call: TRBV28; j_call: TRBJ1-5; clone_size: NA; d_call: NA; cdr3_aa: CASSFGPGAGGNQPQHF; cdr3_nt: TGTGCCAGCAGTTTTGGGCCGGGGGCAGGAGGGAATCAGCCCCAGCATTTT
v_call: TRBV5-4; j_call: TRBJ1-1; clone_size: NA; d_call: NA; cdr3_aa: CASSLGGGTEAFF; cdr3_nt: TGTGCCAGCAGCTTGGGCGGGGGCACTGAAGCTTTCTTT
v_call: TRBV6-7; j_call: TRBJ1-2; clone_size: NA; d_call: NA; cdr3_aa: CASSYPKPGPREEDGYTF; cdr3_nt: TGTGCCAGCAGTTACCCGAAACCGGGGCCACGGGAGGAGGATGGCTACACCTTC
v_call: TRBV6-1; j_call: TRBJ2-2; clone_size: NA; d_call: TRBD1; cdr3_aa: CASSVDRVTGELFF; cdr3_nt: TGTGCCAGCAGTGTCGACAGGGTTACCGGGGAGCTGTTTTTT
v_call: TRBV5-1; j_call: TRBJ2-1; clone_size: once; d_call: NA; cdr3_aa: CASTLEVISYNEQFF; cdr3_nt: TGCGCCAGCACCTTGGAGGTTATCTCCTACAATGAGCAGTTCTTC
v_call: TRBV7-9; j_call: TRBJ2-5; clone_size: NA; d_call: NA; cdr3_aa: CASSLVGGALPGRETQYF; cdr3_nt: TGTGCCAGCAGCTTAGTTGGAGGGGCGTTACCAGGGAGAGAGACCCAGTACTTC
v_call: TRBV5-6; j_call: TRBJ1-6; clone_size: once; d_call: TRBD1; cdr3_aa: CASSFGTDNSPLHF; cdr3_nt: TGTGCCAGCAGCTTCGGGACAGATAATTCACCCCTCCACTTT
v_call: TRBV5-6; j_call: TRBJ1-1; clone_size: NA; d_call: TRBD1; cdr3_aa: CASSWGQLHTEAFF; cdr3_nt: TGTGCCAGCAGCTGGGGACAGTTACACACTGAAGCTTTCTTT
v_call: TRBV7-2; j_call: TRBJ2-2; clone_size: NA; d_call: TRBD1; cdr3_aa: CASSTRLLDRGNTGELFF; cdr3_nt: TGTGCCAGCAGCACCCGTCTTTTGGACAGGGGGAACACCGGGGAGCTGTTTTTT
v_call: TRBV7-9; j_call: TRBJ2-3; clone_size: NA; d_call: TRBD1; cdr3_aa: CASEKGAADTQYF; cdr3_nt: TGTGCCAGTGAAAAGGGGGCGGCAGATACGCAGTATTTT
v_call: TRBV30; j_call: TRBJ2-7; clone_size: NA; d_call: NA; cdr3_aa: CAWSPPDYEQYF; cdr3_nt: TGTGCCTGGAGCCCCCCAGACTACGAGCAGTACTTC
v_call: TRBV5-1; j_call: TRBJ2-7; clone_size: NA; d_call: NA; cdr3_aa: CASSPRTLSYEQYF; cdr3_nt: TGCGCCAGCAGCCCACGAACCCTATCCTACGAGCAGTACTTC
v_call: TRBV27; j_call: TRBJ2-3; clone_size: once; d_call: NA; cdr3_aa: CASSLAGLDTQYF; cdr3_nt: TGTGCCAGCAGTTTAGCAGGGTTAGATACGCAGTATTTT
v_call: TRBV5-4; j_call: TRBJ2-1; clone_size: NA; d_call: NA; cdr3_aa: CASTMGWASRYNEQFF; cdr3_nt: TGTGCCAGCACCATGGGATGGGCTAGCAGGTACAATGAGCAGTTCTTC
v_call: TRBV28; j_call: TRBJ2-2; clone_size: NA; d_call: NA; cdr3_aa: CASGDTGELFF; cdr3_nt: TGTGCCAGCGGGGACACCGGGGAGCTGTTTTTT